This T cell receptor beta chain was profiled in a study of cytomegalovirus exposure and HLA in healthy donors. Study-wide context: From about 180 million T cells, an earlier analysis saw 120 million or so unique TCR beta sequences. About 85 million unique TCR sequences came from HLA-typed donors in an early release.

Overall study findings and caveats: Later analysis revealed greater clonal expansion in HLA-associated TCR beta chains than in equally common others.

Both 60 Vbeta primers and 13 Jbeta primers went into the PCR. TCRdb keeps only in-frame clones here, not all; method: immunoSEQ multiplex PCR. The sample records a few hundred thousand clones, approximately 80% being singletons. As concerns this clone: Its specificity is not known.

The TCR was taken from a girl aged 5 to 17 in good health and CMV-seronegative. Input material: PBMCs.

The chain's CDR3 is CASSLYRDTEAFF. CDR3 sequence (DNA): TGTGCCAGCAGCTTGTACAGGGACACTGAAGCTTTCTTT. The chain joins TRBV11-1 to TRBJ1-1; D possibly corresponds to TRBD1 (6 bases). This CDR3 region has 13 residues. Germline CDR1 reads SGHAT; CDR2 reads FQDESV (reference sequence). V was cut by 3 bases and J by 3 bases, with 8 bases left in between. The whole variable domain, remainder taken from reference TRBV11-1 and TRBJ1-1, is EAEVAQSPRYKITEKSQAVAFWCDPISGHATLYWYRQILGQGPELLVQFQDESVVDDSQLPKDRFSAERLKGVDSTLKIQPAELGDSAMYLCASSLYRDTEAFFGQGTRLTVV.